One sample yielded the 15 T cell receptor beta chains listed below, sequenced in a study of T cell changes during pregnancy in multiple sclerosis. Profiled with immunoSEQ multiplex PCR; TCRdb holds only in-frame clones, not every one. The top ten hold roughly 13% of the sample, which has 15,000 to 20,000 clones, around 86% seen once. This specimen was CD8+ T cells from peripheral blood mononuclear cells, taken in the third trimester of pregnancy. All receptors derive from a female donor in good health, enrolled as a control in a pregnancy study.

This chain uses TRBV7-3 with TRBJ2-1, with 9 bases fitting TRBD2. Trimming removed 4 bases from V and 5 bases from J; junction bases left unmatched: 3. Per the germline V gene, CDR1 is SGHTA and CDR2 is FQGTGA. The CDR3 is 14 residues long. This chain's CDR3 is CASSSLAGHNEQFF. CDR3 coding DNA: TGTGCCAGCAGCTCTCTAGCGGGACACAATGAGCAGTTCTTC.

This chain uses TRBV7-2 with TRBJ2-7; TRBD2 matches 7 bases. J was trimmed by 4 bases and V by 3 bases; bases with no gene match: 3. Germline-derived CDR1 and CDR2 are SGHTA and FQGNSA. The CDR3 runs to 13 residues. This chain's CDR3 is CASSFPGGYEQYF. The CDR3 nucleotides are TGTGCCAGCAGCTTTCCGGGAGGATACGAGCAGTACTTC.

The rearrangement uses TRBV6-5 and TRBJ2-1; D gene ambiguous. This CDR3 is 14 amino acids long. Trimming pared 4 bases from V and 0 bases from J, leaving 7 bases between. The germline gives CDR1 MNHEY, CDR2 SVGAGI. The CDR3 is CASSLAVSYNEQFF. In nucleotides, the CDR3 is TGTGCCAGCAGTTTGGCGGTCTCCTACAATGAGCAGTTCTTC.

The gene calls are TRBV10-2 and TRBJ2-1; D is possibly TRBD2 (5 bases). The V end lost 7 bases, the J end lost 5 bases, and 9 bases lay between the germline ends. Germline-derived CDR1 and CDR2 are WSHSY and SAAADI. CDR3 length: 12 amino acids. The CDR3 region is CASTDSDNEQFF. CDR3 in DNA: TGCGCCAGCACGGACTCTGACAATGAGCAGTTCTTC.

CDR3 coding DNA: TGCGCCAGCAGCCAAGATGGGGGAGGGACCGGGGAGCTGTTTTTT. Its protein is CASSQDGGGTGELFF. The chain carries TRBV4-1 and TRBJ2-2; 7 nucleotides agree with TRBD2. Germline V gene lookup returns CDR1 MGHRA and CDR2 YSYEKL. The junction had 3 bases not matched to a gene; V was cut back by 0 bases and J by 5 bases. The CDR3 is made up of 15 amino acids.

The J gene is TRBJ1-1, the V gene TRBV7-6; 8 bases are shared with TRBD1. Germline values: CDR1 SGHVS, CDR2 FNYEAQ. The length of the CDR3 is 13 residues. V gave up 8 bases and J gave up 5 bases; unmatched junction bases: 7. In DNA form, the CDR3 reads TGTGCCAGCGAGGACAGGGTGGAAACTGAAGCTTTCTTT. Its protein is CASEDRVETEAFF.

The rearrangement links TRBV4-3 to TRBJ1-1; D is uncertain. In germline, CDR1 is LGHNA, CDR2 YSLEER. V lost 0 bases to trimming and J lost 1 base, with 12 bases between them. The CDR3 sequence is 16 residues long. The CDR3 DNA reads TGCGCCAGCAGCCAAGATAGGACTGCAAGGAACACTGAAGCTTTCTTT. Protein: CASSQDRTARNTEAFF.

This chain connects TRBV15 to TRBJ1-5; TRBD1 aligns across 9 bases. Germline V lookup: CDR1 LNHNV, CDR2 YYDKDF (reference sequence). V dropped 5 bases and J dropped 7; count of bases not matched to a gene: 9. CDR3 length: 15 amino acids. In DNA form, the CDR3 reads TGTGCCACCAGCTTCGGGACAGGGCAGGGCCAGCCCCAGCATTTT. It codes for CATSFGTGQGQPQHF.

The DNA for the CDR3 is TGTGCCAGCAGCTTCCTCCAAGCAACCTACGAGCAGTACTTC. Residues: CASSFLQATYEQYF. The rearrangement joins TRBV13 to TRBJ2-7, with D uncertain. The CDR3 length is 14 residues. The germline gives CDR1 PRHDT, CDR2 FYEKMQ (reference sequence). Trimming cost V 3 bases and J 2 bases, with 11 bases left between them.

This clone was counted a few times. This chain connects TRBV30 to TRBJ1-1, with TRBD1 matching 10 bases. CDR1 and CDR2 from the germline V gene are GTSNPN and SVGIG (reference sequence). This CDR3 comprises 15 residues. The junction had 5 bases not matched to a gene; V was cut back by 0 bases and J by 4 bases. Here the CDR3 reads CAWSVPWTGGTEAFF. The CDR3 region has the DNA TGTGCCTGGAGTGTACCCTGGACAGGGGGCACTGAAGCTTTCTTT. The full variable domain, its missing parts supplied by reference TRBV30 and TRBJ1-1, is SQTIHQWPATLVQPVGSPLSLECTVEGTSNPNLYWYRQAAGRGLQLLFYSVGIGQISSEVPQNLSASRPQDRQFILSSKKLLLSDSGFYLCAWSVPWTGGTEAFFGQGTRLTVV.

CDR3 nucleotide sequence: TGTGCCAGCAGCAACCGGGGGACCTCCTACGAGCAGTACTTC. Protein product: CASSNRGTSYEQYF. J is TRBJ2-7 and V is TRBV7-6; D is perhaps TRBD2 (6 bases). The CDR3 consists of 14 residues. Germline CDR1 is SGHVS and CDR2 is FNYEAQ. V lost 5 bases and J 0 bases, leaving 11 bases between the germline ends.

V gene TRBV4-2 combines with J gene TRBJ1-3; 8 nucleotides match TRBD1. Per the germline V gene, CDR1 is LGHNA and CDR2 is YNFKEQ. Trimming cost V 2 bases and J 5 bases; bases outside gene matches: 5. This CDR3 region has 15 residues. CDR3 sequence: CASSQNQGARNTIYF. In nucleotides, the CDR3 is TGTGCCAGCAGCCAAAATCAGGGGGCCAGAAACACCATATATTTT.

The chain recombines TRBV6-1 with TRBJ2-1, with 10 bases fitting TRBD2. The CDR3 has 15 amino acids. J gave up 8 bases and V 5 bases, and 9 bases lay outside the gene matches. The germline CDR1 and CDR2 sequences are MNHNS and SASEGT. DNA of the CDR3: TGTGCCAGCAGTCATCTAGCGGGAGAAGTGGATGAGCAGTTCTTC. It encodes CASSHLAGEVDEQFF.

The chain uses TRBV7-2 and TRBJ2-2; 7 bases agree with TRBD1. The V gene end was trimmed by 0 bases and the J gene end by 7 bases; junction bases not matched to a gene: 5. Per germline, CDR1 SGHTA and CDR2 FQGNSA. The CDR3 is 15 residues long. The CDR3: CASSLAQGRNGELFF. CDR3 coding DNA: TGTGCCAGCAGCTTAGCACAGGGGCGGAACGGGGAGCTGTTTTTT.

This clone was found once. The chain combines TRBV4-3 with TRBJ2-1; D is perhaps TRBD2 (5 bases). The ends were cut back, 0 bases at V and 5 bases at J, with 14 bases in the middle. Looked up from germline, CDR1 is LGHNA and CDR2 is YSLEER. The CDR3 spans 16 residues. Here the CDR3 reads CASSQDRLVGNNEQFF. DNA for the CDR3: TGCGCCAGCAGCCAAGATCGGCTAGTCGGGAACAATGAGCAGTTCTTC.